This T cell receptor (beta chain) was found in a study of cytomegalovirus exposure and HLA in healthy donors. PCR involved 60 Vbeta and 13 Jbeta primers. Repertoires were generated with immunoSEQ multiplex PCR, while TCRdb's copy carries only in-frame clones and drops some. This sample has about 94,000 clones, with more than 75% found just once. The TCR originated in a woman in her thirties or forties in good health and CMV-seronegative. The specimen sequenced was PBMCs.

The CDR3 spells CASSQGQGYGYTF. The DNA of the CDR3 is TGTGCCAGCAGTCAGGGACAGGGGTATGGCTACACCTTC. The rearrangement joins TRBV27 to TRBJ1-2; 10 bases agree with TRBD1. Germline-derived CDR1 and CDR2 are MNHEY and SMNVEV (reference sequence). The CDR3 runs 13 residues. V lost 5 bases and J lost 5; bases outside the gene matches: 2.